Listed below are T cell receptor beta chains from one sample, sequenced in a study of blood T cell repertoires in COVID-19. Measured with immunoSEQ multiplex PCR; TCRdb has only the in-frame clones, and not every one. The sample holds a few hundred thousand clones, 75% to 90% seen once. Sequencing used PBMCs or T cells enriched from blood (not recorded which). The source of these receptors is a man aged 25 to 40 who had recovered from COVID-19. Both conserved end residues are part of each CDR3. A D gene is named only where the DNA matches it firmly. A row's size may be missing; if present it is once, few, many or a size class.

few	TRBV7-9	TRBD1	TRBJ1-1	CASSLSTGFGAEAFF	TGTGCCAGCAGCTTGTCGACAGGGTTTGGTGCTGAAGCTTTCTTT
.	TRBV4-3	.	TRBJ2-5	CASSQDSLQETQYF	TGCGCCAGCAGCCAAGACTCCCTACAAGAGACCCAGTACTTC
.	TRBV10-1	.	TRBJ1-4	CASSESNRPTTNEKLFF	TGCGCCAGCAGTGAGTCGAACAGGCCTACAACTAATGAAAAACTGTTTTTT
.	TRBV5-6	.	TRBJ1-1	CASRGSGNTEAFF	TGTGCCAGCAGGGGGAGTGGGAACACTGAAGCTTTCTTT
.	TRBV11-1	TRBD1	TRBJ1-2	CASSLEGALGYTF	TGTGCCAGCAGCTTAGAGGGGGCGCTTGGCTACACCTTC
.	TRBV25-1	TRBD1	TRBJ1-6	CASSRTGVNSPLHF	TGTGCCAGCAGCCGGACAGGGGTGAATTCACCCCTCCACTTT
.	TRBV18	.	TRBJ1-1	CASSLNRNTEAFF	TGTGCCAGCTCATTGAACAGGAACACTGAAGCTTTCTTT
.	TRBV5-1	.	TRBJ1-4	CASKVASTNEKLFF	TGCGCCAGCAAGGTAGCCTCAACTAATGAAAAACTGTTTTTT
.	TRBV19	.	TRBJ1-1	CASSVAGLGNTEAFF	TGTGCCAGTAGTGTTGCAGGGTTGGGTAACACTGAAGCTTTCTTT
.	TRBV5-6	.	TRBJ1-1	CASSLGRGSTEAFF	TGTGCCAGCAGCTTGGGCCGGGGGTCGACTGAAGCTTTCTTT
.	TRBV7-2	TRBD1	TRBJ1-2	CASRRDSTNYGYTF	TGTGCCAGCAGGCGGGACAGCACTAACTATGGCTACACCTTC
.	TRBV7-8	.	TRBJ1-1	CASNPNYSATWNAFF	TGTGCCAGCAACCCGAATTACAGTGCCACCTGGAACGCTTTCTTT
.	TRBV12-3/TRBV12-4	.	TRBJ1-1	CATSGLANTEAFF	TGTGCCACCTCGGGACTCGCGAACACTGAAGCTTTCTTT
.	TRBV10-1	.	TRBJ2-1	CASSEFGQPEQFF	TGCGCCAGCAGTGAGTTTGGACAGCCTGAGCAGTTCTTC
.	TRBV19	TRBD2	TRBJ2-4	CASSRAGLGVENIQYF	TGTGCCAGTAGTCGAGCGGGACTAGGGGTTGAAAACATTCAGTACTTC
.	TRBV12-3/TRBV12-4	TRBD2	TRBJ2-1	CASSVGLYNEQFF	TGTGCCAGCAGTGTGGGACTATACAATGAGCAGTTCTTC
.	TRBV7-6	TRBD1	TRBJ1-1	CASSLFLLGQGVSTEAFF	TGTGCCAGCAGCCTATTTCTCCTGGGACAGGGGGTGAGCACTGAAGCTTTCTTT
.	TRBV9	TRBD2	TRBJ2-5	CASSVSFGLAGLQETQYF	TGTGCCAGCAGCGTAAGCTTTGGGCTAGCGGGGTTACAAGAGACCCAGTACTTC
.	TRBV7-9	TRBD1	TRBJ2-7	CASSARPGQGFEQYF	TGTGCCAGCAGCGCCCGACCGGGACAGGGGTTCGAGCAGTACTTC
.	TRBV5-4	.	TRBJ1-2	CASSFISGNGGYTF	TGTGCCAGCAGCTTTATCAGTGGAAACGGGGGCTACACCTTC
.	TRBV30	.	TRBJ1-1	CAGRQLNTEAFF	TGTGCCGGCCGACAGTTGAACACTGAAGCTTTCTTT
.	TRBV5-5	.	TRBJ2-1	CASSFMTGGSIADEQFF	TGTGCCAGCAGCTTCATGACGGGGGGCTCTATTGCTGATGAGCAGTTCTTC
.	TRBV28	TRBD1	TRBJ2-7	CASRGTGYEQYF	TGTGCCAGCAGGGGGACAGGGTACGAGCAGTACTTC
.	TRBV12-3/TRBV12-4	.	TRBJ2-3	CASSQNQDTQYF	TGTGCCAGCAGCCAGAACCAAGATACGCAGTATTTT
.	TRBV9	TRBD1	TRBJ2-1	CASSPGGTNEQFF	TGTGCCAGCTCTCCAGGGGGCACGAATGAGCAGTTCTTC
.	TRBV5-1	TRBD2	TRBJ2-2	CASSPSPRGSFRGTGELFF	TGCGCCAGCAGCCCCTCTCCGCGGGGGAGTTTTAGAGGCACCGGGGAGCTGTTTTTT
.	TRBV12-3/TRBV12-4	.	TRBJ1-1	CASSQSGSAAFF	TGTGCCAGCAGTCAATCAGGGTCCGCAGCTTTCTTT
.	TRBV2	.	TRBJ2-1	CASSSVGIGEQFF	TGTGCCAGCAGCTCCGTCGGGATCGGGGAGCAGTTCTTC
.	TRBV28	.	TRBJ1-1	CASSLRPGETEAFF	TGTGCCAGCAGTTTACGTCCAGGTGAGACTGAAGCTTTCTTT
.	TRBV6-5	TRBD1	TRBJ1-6	CATLGQGNSPLHF	TGTGCCACCCTGGGACAGGGCAATTCACCCCTCCACTTT
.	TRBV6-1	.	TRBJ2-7	CASSEARFYEQYF	TGTGCCAGCAGTGAAGCGCGCTTTTACGAGCAGTACTTC
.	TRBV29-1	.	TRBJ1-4	CSAGGGTNEKLFF	TGCAGCGCTGGGGGGGGAACTAATGAAAAACTGTTTTTT
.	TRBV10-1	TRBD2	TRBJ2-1	CASSDIAGGPLNEQFF	TGCGCCAGCAGTGATATAGCGGGGGGGCCTCTTAATGAGCAGTTCTTC
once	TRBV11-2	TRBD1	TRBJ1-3	CASSLDQGAAGNTIYF	TGTGCCAGCAGCTTAGACCAGGGGGCGGCTGGAAACACCATATATTTT
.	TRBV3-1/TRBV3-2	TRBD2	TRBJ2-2	CASSHGTSGGAGGELFF	TGTGCCAGCAGCCATGGGACTAGCGGGGGGGCTGGCGGGGAGCTGTTTTTT
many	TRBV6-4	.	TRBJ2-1	CASSDSADSYNEQFF	TGTGCCAGCAGTGACTCGGCGGACTCCTACAATGAGCAGTTCTTC
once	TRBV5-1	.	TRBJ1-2	CASSLNAGSVFKGYTF	TGCGCCAGCAGCTTGAATGCAGGGTCAGTCTTTAAGGGCTACACCTTC
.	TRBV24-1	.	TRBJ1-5	CPTSGRGGNSNQPQHF	TGTCCCACCAGTGGTCGAGGGGGTAATAGCAATCAGCCCCAGCATTTT
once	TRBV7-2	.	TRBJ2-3	CASSLEFIGGDTQYF	TGTGCCAGCAGCTTAGAGTTTATCGGGGGAGATACGCAGTATTTT
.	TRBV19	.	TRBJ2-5	CASSNRGFQETQYF	TGTGCCAGTAGTAACCGGGGGTTCCAAGAGACCCAGTACTTC
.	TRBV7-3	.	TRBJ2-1	CASSPYAESYNEQFF	TGTGCCAGCAGCCCATACGCGGAGTCCTACAATGAGCAGTTCTTC
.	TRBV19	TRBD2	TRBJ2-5	CASSIVGLAGGPETQYF	TGTGCCAGTAGTATAGTGGGACTAGCGGGGGGGCCTGAGACCCAGTACTTC